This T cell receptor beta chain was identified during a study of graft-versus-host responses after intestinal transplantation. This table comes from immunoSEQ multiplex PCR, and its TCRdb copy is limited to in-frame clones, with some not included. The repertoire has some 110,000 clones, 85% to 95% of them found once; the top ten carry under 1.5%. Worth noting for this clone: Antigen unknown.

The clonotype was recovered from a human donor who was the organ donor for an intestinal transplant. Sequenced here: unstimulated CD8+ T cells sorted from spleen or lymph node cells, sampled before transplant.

CDR3 residues: CASSLARGNEQFF. The CDR3 nucleotides are TGTGCCAGCAGCTTAGCGCGCGGCAATGAGCAGTTCTTC. The V gene is TRBV7-2, the J gene TRBJ2-1; no definite D call. This CDR3 has 13 amino acids. CDR1 is SGHTA and CDR2 is FQGNSA in the germline V gene. Trimming took 0 bases from V and 6 from J, leaving 6 bases between them.